These T cell receptor beta chains were read from a single sample in a study of blood T cell repertoires in COVID-19. Sequencing used immunoSEQ multiplex PCR; TCRdb keeps in-frame clones, though not all of them. The table includes over 85,000 clones, around 87% detected once. Sequences were obtained from peripheral blood. These receptors were obtained from a male donor with acute or convalescent COVID-19. Each CDR3 is given with its conserved first and last residue. A D gene is named only where the DNA matches it firmly. Size values are once, few and many counts, or a class for expanded clones, and some rows have none.

V: TRBV5-1; J: TRBJ2-3; size: NA; D: TRBD1; CDR3: CASSLSGQGGDTQYF; DNA: TGCGCCAGCAGCTTGTCGGGACAGGGGGGCGATACGCAGTATTTT
V: TRBV28; J: TRBJ1-6; size: NA; D: TRBD1; CDR3: CASSPGQGNEYNSPLHF; DNA: TGTGCCAGCAGCCCTGGACAGGGAAACGAGTATAATTCACCCCTCCACTTT
V: TRBV5-1; J: TRBJ1-1; size: NA; D: TRBD1; CDR3: CASSPQGDHTEAFF; DNA: TGCGCCAGCAGCCCACAGGGGGACCACACTGAAGCTTTCTTT
V: TRBV19; J: TRBJ2-1; size: NA; D: TRBD1; CDR3: CASSSDTGTGGLNEQFF; DNA: TGTGCCAGTAGTTCTGATACCGGGACAGGGGGCTTGAATGAGCAGTTCTTC
V: TRBV15; J: TRBJ2-7; size: few; D: TRBD2; CDR3: CATSRDPSGSYEQYF; DNA: TGTGCCACCAGCAGAGATCCTAGCGGCTCCTACGAGCAGTACTTC
V: TRBV3-1/TRBV3-2; J: TRBJ1-2; size: NA; D: NA; CDR3: CASSHRVRNYGYTF; DNA: TGTGCCAGCAGTCACAGGGTTCGGAACTATGGCTACACCTTC
V: TRBV3-1/TRBV3-2; J: TRBJ2-3; size: NA; D: TRBD2; CDR3: CASSQDLGGGTDTQYF; DNA: TGTGCCAGCAGCCAAGATTTGGGGGGGGGCACAGATACGCAGTATTTT
V: TRBV28; J: TRBJ1-1; size: NA; D: TRBD1; CDR3: CASSTGQSTAFF; DNA: TGTGCCAGCAGTACGGGACAGTCTACAGCTTTCTTT
V: TRBV6-5; J: TRBJ2-7; size: NA; D: NA; CDR3: CATSLGVFEQYF; DNA: TGTGCCACCTCTTTGGGAGTTTTCGAGCAGTACTTC
V: TRBV12-3/TRBV12-4; J: TRBJ1-2; size: NA; D: TRBD1; CDR3: CASSPGQAYGYTF; DNA: TGTGCCAGCAGTCCAGGACAGGCGTATGGCTACACCTTC
V: TRBV5-4; J: TRBJ1-1; size: NA; D: TRBD1; CDR3: CASTPGDRGVVNTEAFF; DNA: TGTGCCAGCACCCCCGGTGACAGGGGAGTTGTGAACACTGAAGCTTTCTTT
V: TRBV7-9; J: TRBJ1-2; size: once; D: NA; CDR3: CASSLGRGDGYTF; DNA: TGTGCCAGCAGCTTAGGGAGGGGCGATGGCTACACCTTC
V: TRBV10-3; J: TRBJ1-6; size: once; D: TRBD1; CDR3: CAISDRGRSNSPLHF; DNA: TGTGCCATCAGTGACAGGGGGCGAAGTAATTCACCCCTCCACTTT
V: TRBV5-5; J: TRBJ1-4; size: few; D: TRBD1; CDR3: CASSLVGTANEKLFF; DNA: TGTGCCAGCAGCTTGGTCGGGACAGCTAATGAAAAACTGTTTTTT
V: TRBV6-5; J: TRBJ2-5; size: NA; D: TRBD2; CDR3: CASSPSGGLGTQYF; DNA: TGTGCCAGCAGTCCTAGCGGGGGGCTCGGGACCCAGTACTTC
V: TRBV9; J: TRBJ1-4; size: NA; D: NA; CDR3: CASSVEGGRNEKLFF; DNA: TGTGCCAGCAGCGTAGAGGGGGGGCGGAATGAAAAACTGTTTTTT
V: TRBV5-1; J: TRBJ2-3; size: NA; D: TRBD2; CDR3: CASSLGGTSTTDTQYF; DNA: TGCGCCAGCAGCTTGGGCGGGACTAGCACCACAGATACGCAGTATTTT
V: TRBV3-1/TRBV3-2; J: TRBJ2-5; size: NA; D: TRBD2; CDR3: CASSPGGSGGQETQYF; DNA: TGTGCCAGCAGCCCCGGAGGAAGCGGGGGGCAAGAGACCCAGTACTTC
V: TRBV18; J: TRBJ2-2; size: once; D: TRBD1; CDR3: CASSPPGQGAIGELFF; DNA: TGTGCCAGCTCACCGCCGGGACAGGGGGCGATCGGGGAGCTGTTTTTT
V: TRBV16; J: TRBJ1-2; size: NA; D: NA; CDR3: CASSQRGENYGYTF; DNA: TGTGCCAGCAGCCAACGGGGGGAGAACTATGGCTACACCTTC
V: TRBV19; J: TRBJ1-3; size: NA; D: NA; CDR3: CASSIDQAGSGNTIYF; DNA: TGTGCCAGTAGTATAGATCAAGCAGGCTCTGGAAACACCATATATTTT
V: TRBV27; J: TRBJ1-2; size: NA; D: TRBD1; CDR3: CASSLTGPSGYTF; DNA: TGTGCCAGCAGTTTGACAGGGCCCTCTGGCTACACCTTC
V: TRBV30; J: TRBJ2-3; size: NA; D: TRBD2; CDR3: CAWSRGGGTDTQYF; DNA: TGTGCCTGGAGCCGCGGGGGGGGCACAGATACGCAGTATTTT
V: TRBV9; J: TRBJ2-1; size: NA; D: NA; CDR3: CASSVGGASYNEQFF; DNA: TGTGCCAGCAGCGTAGGTGGGGCTTCCTACAATGAGCAGTTCTTC
V: TRBV27; J: TRBJ1-4; size: NA; D: NA; CDR3: CASSLPVPGKLFF; DNA: TGTGCCAGCTCATTACCCGTCCCCGGAAAACTGTTTTTT
V: TRBV2; J: TRBJ2-5; size: once; D: TRBD2; CDR3: CASSDLRLAGAGETQYF; DNA: TGTGCCAGCAGTGATCTTAGACTAGCGGGGGCCGGTGAGACCCAGTACTTC
V: TRBV5-1; J: TRBJ2-7; size: once; D: NA; CDR3: CASSLEVGLSYEQYF; DNA: TGCGCCAGCAGCTTGGAGGTTGGGCTCTCCTACGAGCAGTACTTC
V: TRBV12-3/TRBV12-4; J: TRBJ1-1; size: NA; D: NA; CDR3: CASSLQADTEAFF; DNA: TGTGCCAGCAGTTTGCAGGCAGACACTGAAGCTTTCTTT
V: TRBV3-1/TRBV3-2; J: TRBJ1-2; size: NA; D: NA; CDR3: CASSLEGLHYGYTF; DNA: TGTGCCAGCAGCCTGGAGGGGCTCCACTATGGCTACACCTTC
V: TRBV3-1/TRBV3-2; J: TRBJ2-5; size: few; D: TRBD1; CDR3: CASSQGRGLSETQYF; DNA: TGTGCCAGCAGCCAGGGCAGGGGGTTGTCGGAGACCCAGTACTTC
V: TRBV15; J: TRBJ2-5; size: NA; D: NA; CDR3: CATSRDPHRAGETQYF; DNA: TGTGCCACCAGCAGAGACCCCCACAGGGCCGGGGAGACCCAGTACTTC
V: TRBV7-9; J: TRBJ2-3; size: NA; D: NA; CDR3: CASSPGGAADTQYF; DNA: TGTGCCAGCAGCCCTGGGGGGGCTGCAGATACGCAGTATTTT
V: TRBV5-4; J: TRBJ1-2; size: few; D: TRBD1; CDR3: CASSLDRGSYGYTF; DNA: TGTGCCAGCAGCTTGGACAGGGGTAGCTATGGCTACACCTTC
V: TRBV12-3/TRBV12-4; J: TRBJ1-5; size: NA; D: NA; CDR3: CASSLDGNQPQHF; DNA: TGTGCCAGCAGTTTAGACGGGAATCAGCCCCAGCATTTT
V: TRBV5-4; J: TRBJ1-1; size: NA; D: NA; CDR3: CASSTASGGYTEAFF; DNA: TGTGCCAGCAGCACTGCGTCCGGGGGGTACACTGAAGCTTTCTTT
V: TRBV5-1; J: TRBJ1-2; size: NA; D: TRBD1; CDR3: CASSFTGEGGYTF; DNA: TGCGCCAGCAGCTTTACAGGGGAAGGCGGCTACACCTTC
V: TRBV9; J: TRBJ2-5; size: NA; D: NA; CDR3: CASSVGVADRQETQYF; DNA: TGTGCCAGCAGCGTAGGAGTAGCGGACCGGCAAGAGACCCAGTACTTC
V: TRBV24-1; J: TRBJ1-6; size: once; D: NA; CDR3: CATSDWPGLLPGRRSYNSPLHF; DNA: TGTGCCACCAGTGATTGGCCCGGGCTGCTGCCGGGCCGGAGGTCCTATAATTCACCCCTCCACTTT
V: TRBV9; J: TRBJ2-7; size: NA; D: NA; CDR3: CASSVGGGDEQYF; DNA: TGTGCCAGCAGCGTAGGAGGAGGGGACGAGCAGTACTTC
V: TRBV14; J: TRBJ1-2; size: NA; D: NA; CDR3: CASSQDMTVNYGYTF; DNA: TGTGCCAGCAGCCAAGATATGACAGTTAACTATGGCTACACCTTC
V: TRBV14; J: TRBJ1-2; size: NA; D: TRBD1; CDR3: CASSPTGPYGYTF; DNA: TGTGCCAGCAGCCCGACAGGGCCCTATGGCTACACCTTC
V: TRBV7-9; J: TRBJ2-7; size: NA; D: TRBD2; CDR3: CASSSPRTSGGSSYEQYF; DNA: TGTGCCAGCAGCTCCCCTCGGACTAGCGGGGGGAGCTCCTACGAGCAGTACTTC
V: TRBV6-5; J: TRBJ2-7; size: few; D: NA; CDR3: CASSPMGLSYEQYF; DNA: TGTGCCAGCAGTCCCATGGGCCTTTCCTACGAGCAGTACTTC
V: TRBV5-1; J: TRBJ1-1; size: few; D: NA; CDR3: CASSLGHLQDTEAFF; DNA: TGCGCCAGCAGCTTGGGACACCTGCAAGACACTGAAGCTTTCTTT
V: TRBV30; J: TRBJ1-2; size: NA; D: NA; CDR3: CAWSVYRINYGYTF; DNA: TGTGCCTGGAGTGTGTACAGGATCAACTATGGCTACACCTTT
V: TRBV2; J: TRBJ2-5; size: NA; D: NA; CDR3: CASSEWLAGETQYF; DNA: TGTGCCAGCAGTGAGTGGCTAGCCGGAGAGACCCAGTACTTC
V: TRBV3-1/TRBV3-2; J: TRBJ1-1; size: NA; D: NA; CDR3: CASSQSGRGEAFF; DNA: TGTGCCAGCAGCCAATCGGGGAGGGGGGAAGCTTTCTTT
V: TRBV5-1; J: TRBJ2-3; size: NA; D: NA; CDR3: CASSGGSGDLTDTQYF; DNA: TGCGCCAGCAGCGGGGGCTCAGGGGACCTCACAGATACGCAGTATTTT
V: TRBV6-6; J: TRBJ1-4; size: NA; D: NA; CDR3: CASNNMFNEKLFF; DNA: TGTGCCAGCAATAACATGTTTAATGAAAAACTGTTTTTT
V: TRBV18; J: TRBJ2-3; size: NA; D: TRBD1; CDR3: CASSPNSGQVMDTQYF; DNA: TGTGCCAGCTCACCTAACTCGGGACAGGTGATGGATACGCAGTATTTT
V: TRBV20-1; J: TRBJ2-1; size: NA; D: NA; CDR3: CSASESSPRNEQFF; DNA: TGCAGTGCTAGTGAGAGTAGTCCACGCAATGAGCAGTTCTTC